This TCR beta chain was observed in a study of T cell changes during pregnancy in multiple sclerosis. The CDR3 extends over 15 amino acids. Germline CDR1 and CDR2: MNHNS and SASEGT. V lost 4 bases to trimming and J lost 3 bases; unmatched junction nucleotides: 5. Data came from immunoSEQ multiplex PCR; TCRdb stores just in-frame clones and leaves some out. Of about 98,000 clones in the sample, about 91% were seen once. The TCR sequence derives from a female donor in good health, enrolled as a control in a pregnancy study. V gene TRBV6-1 combines with J gene TRBJ2-7; 11 nucleotides agree with TRBD2. The specimen comprised peripheral blood, sampled after pregnancy. CDR3 DNA sequence: TGTGCCAGCAGTGTCTTACTAGCGGGAGTCTACGAGCAGTACTTC. Translated, it gives CASSVLLAGVYEQYF.